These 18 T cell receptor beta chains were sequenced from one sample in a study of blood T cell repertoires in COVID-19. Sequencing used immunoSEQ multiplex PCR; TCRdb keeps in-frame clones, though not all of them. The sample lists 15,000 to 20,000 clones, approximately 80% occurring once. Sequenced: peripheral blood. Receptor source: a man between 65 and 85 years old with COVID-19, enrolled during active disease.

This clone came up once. In DNA form, the CDR3 reads TGTGCCAGCAGCCCCTCCGGGTTACAGGGGGGTGGGTCACCCCTCCACTTT. It specifies CASSPSGLQGGGSPLHF. The V gene is TRBV7-6, the J gene TRBJ1-6; TRBD1 aligns across 8 bases. This CDR3 comprises 17 residues. V lost 5 bases to trimming and J lost 10 bases; unmatched junction nucleotides: 16. Germline-derived CDR1 and CDR2 are SGHVS and FNYEAQ.

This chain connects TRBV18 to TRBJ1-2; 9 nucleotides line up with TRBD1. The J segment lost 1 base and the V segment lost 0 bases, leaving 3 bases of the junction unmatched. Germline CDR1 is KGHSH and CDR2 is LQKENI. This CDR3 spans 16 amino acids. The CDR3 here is CASSPPVGQGNYGYTF. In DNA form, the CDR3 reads TGTGCCAGCTCACCACCAGTGGGACAGGGTAACTATGGCTACACCTTC.

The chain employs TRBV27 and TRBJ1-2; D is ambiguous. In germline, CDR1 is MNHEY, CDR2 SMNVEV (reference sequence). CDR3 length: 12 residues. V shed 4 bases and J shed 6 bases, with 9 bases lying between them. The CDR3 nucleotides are TGTGCCAGCAGTTCCCCGCGTCATGGCTACACCTTC. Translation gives CASSSPRHGYTF.

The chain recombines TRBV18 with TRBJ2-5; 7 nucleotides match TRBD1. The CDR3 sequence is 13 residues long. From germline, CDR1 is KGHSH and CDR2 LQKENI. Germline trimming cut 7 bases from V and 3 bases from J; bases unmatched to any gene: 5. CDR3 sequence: CASLGTAEETQYF. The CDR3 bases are TGTGCCAGCTTAGGGACAGCAGAAGAGACCCAGTACTTC.

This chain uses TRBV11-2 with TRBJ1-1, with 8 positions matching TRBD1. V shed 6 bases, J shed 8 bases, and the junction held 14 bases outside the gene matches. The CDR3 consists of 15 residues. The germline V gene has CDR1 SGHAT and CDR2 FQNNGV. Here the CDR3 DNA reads TGTGCCAGCAGGCATAATGGACAGGGTGGTAGGGAAGCTTTCTTT. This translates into CASRHNGQGGREAFF.

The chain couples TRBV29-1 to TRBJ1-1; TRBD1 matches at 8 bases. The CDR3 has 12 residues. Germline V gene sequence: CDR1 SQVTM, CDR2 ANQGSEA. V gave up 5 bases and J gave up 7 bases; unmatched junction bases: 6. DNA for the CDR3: TGCAGCGTTCAGGGGGCGGGCGTTGAAGCTTTCTTT. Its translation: CSVQGAGVEAFF.

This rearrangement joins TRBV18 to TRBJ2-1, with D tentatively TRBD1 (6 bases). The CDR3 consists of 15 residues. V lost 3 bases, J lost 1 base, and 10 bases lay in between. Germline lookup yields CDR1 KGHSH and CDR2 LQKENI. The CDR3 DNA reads TGTGCCAGCTCACCCCGAGGGGGTTCCTACAATGAGCAGTTCTTC. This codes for CASSPRGGSYNEQFF.

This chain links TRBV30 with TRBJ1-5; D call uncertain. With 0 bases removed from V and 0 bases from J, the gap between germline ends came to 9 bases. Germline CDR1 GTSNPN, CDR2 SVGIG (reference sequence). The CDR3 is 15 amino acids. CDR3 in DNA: TGTGCCTGGAGTGTCCGAGAGTATAGCAATCAGCCCCAGCATTTT. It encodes CAWSVREYSNQPQHF.

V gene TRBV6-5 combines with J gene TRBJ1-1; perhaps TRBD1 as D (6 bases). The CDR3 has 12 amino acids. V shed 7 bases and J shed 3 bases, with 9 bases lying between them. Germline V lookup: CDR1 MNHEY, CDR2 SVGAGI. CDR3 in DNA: TGTGCCAGCACCACAGGGTACACTGAAGCTTTCTTT. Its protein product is CASTTGYTEAFF.

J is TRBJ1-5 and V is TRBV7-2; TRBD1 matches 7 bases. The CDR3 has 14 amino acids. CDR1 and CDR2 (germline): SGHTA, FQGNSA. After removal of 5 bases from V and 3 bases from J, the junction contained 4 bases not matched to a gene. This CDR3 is CASSRGQINQPQHF. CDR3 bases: TGTGCCAGCAGCCGGGGACAGATCAATCAGCCCCAGCATTTT.

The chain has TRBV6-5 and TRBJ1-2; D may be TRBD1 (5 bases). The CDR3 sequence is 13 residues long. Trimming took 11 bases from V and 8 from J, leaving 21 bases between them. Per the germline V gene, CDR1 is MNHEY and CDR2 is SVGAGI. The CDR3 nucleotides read TGTGCCGCCCGAATTCAGGGTTCTCGAGGCTACACCTTC. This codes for CAARIQGSRGYTF.

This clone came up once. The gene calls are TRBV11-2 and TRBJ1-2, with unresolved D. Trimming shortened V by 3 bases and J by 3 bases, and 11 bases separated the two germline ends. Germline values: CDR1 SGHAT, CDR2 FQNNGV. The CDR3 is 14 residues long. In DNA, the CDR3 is TGTGCCAGCAGCTTCGGGAGATTAGACTATGGCTACACCTTC. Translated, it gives CASSFGRLDYGYTF.

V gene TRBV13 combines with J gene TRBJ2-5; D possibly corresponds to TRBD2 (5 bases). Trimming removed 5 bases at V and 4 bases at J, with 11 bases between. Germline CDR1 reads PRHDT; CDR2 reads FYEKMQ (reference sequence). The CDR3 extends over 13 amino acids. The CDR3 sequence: CASSPTRGETQYF. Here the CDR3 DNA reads TGTGCCAGCAGCCCGACACGGGGAGAGACCCAGTACTTC.

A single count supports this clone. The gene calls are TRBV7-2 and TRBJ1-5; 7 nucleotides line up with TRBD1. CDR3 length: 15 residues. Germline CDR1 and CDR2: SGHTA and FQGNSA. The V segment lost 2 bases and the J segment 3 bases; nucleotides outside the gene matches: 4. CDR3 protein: CASSLQGGTNQPQHF. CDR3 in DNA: TGTGCCAGCAGCTTACAGGGGGGAACCAATCAGCCCCAGCATTTT.

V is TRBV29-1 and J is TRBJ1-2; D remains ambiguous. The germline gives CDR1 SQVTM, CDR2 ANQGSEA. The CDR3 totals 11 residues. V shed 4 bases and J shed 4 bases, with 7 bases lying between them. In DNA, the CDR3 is TGCAGCGTTGTCGGGTTCTATGGCTACACCTTC. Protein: CSVVGFYGYTF.

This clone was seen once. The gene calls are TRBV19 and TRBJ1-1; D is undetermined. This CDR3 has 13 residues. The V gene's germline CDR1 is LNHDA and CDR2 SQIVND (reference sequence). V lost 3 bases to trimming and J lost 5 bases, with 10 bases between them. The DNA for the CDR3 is TGTGCCAGTAGTATCGGGAGGCGTACTGAAGCTTTCTTT. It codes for CASSIGRRTEAFF.

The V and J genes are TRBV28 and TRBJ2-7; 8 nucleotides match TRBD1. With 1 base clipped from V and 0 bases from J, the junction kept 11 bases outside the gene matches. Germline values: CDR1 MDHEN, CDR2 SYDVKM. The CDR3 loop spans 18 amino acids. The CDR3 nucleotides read TGTGCCAGCAGTTTATTTTGGACAGGGAAGGGCTTCTCCTACGAGCAGTACTTC. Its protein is CASSLFWTGKGFSYEQYF.

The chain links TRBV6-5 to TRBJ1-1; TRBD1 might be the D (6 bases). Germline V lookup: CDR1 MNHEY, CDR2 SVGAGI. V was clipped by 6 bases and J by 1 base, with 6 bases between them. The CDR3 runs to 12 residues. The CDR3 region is CASRGQNTEAFF. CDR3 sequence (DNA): TGTGCCAGCAGGGGACAGAACACTGAAGCTTTCTTT.